The 11 T cell receptor beta chains below come from one sample, sequenced in a study of blood T cell repertoires in COVID-19. Produced via immunoSEQ multiplex PCR; TCRdb's table is partial and in-frame only. The sample shows fewer than 200,000 clones, around nine tenths of them seen only once. Sequencing input: peripheral blood. These receptors all stem from a young woman who had recovered from COVID-19.

The chain links TRBV7-2 to TRBJ2-2, with TRBD2 matching over 11 bases. The V gene end was trimmed by 5 bases and the J gene end by 6 bases; junction bases not matched to a gene: 5. The CDR3 has 15 amino acids. The germline V gene has CDR1 SGHTA and CDR2 FQGNSA. This chain's CDR3 is CASSTDSGRAGELFF. CDR3 sequence (DNA): TGTGCCAGCAGCACGGATAGCGGGAGGGCCGGGGAGCTGTTTTTT. Full variable domain (missing parts from reference TRBV7-2 and TRBJ2-2): GAGVSQSPSNKVTEKGKDVELRCDPISGHTALYWYRQSLGQGLEFLIYFQGNSAPDKSGLPSDRFSAERTGGSVSTLTIQRTQQEDSAVYLCASSTDSGRAGELFFGEGSRLTVL.

This chain uses TRBV4-3 with TRBJ1-4; a possible D gene is TRBD1 (6 bases). This CDR3 contains 18 residues. The germline V and J ends were trimmed by 0 bases and 0 bases, with 14 bases remaining between them. Germline CDR1 reads LGHNA; CDR2 reads YSLEER. CDR3 loop: CASSQDLTGETTNEKLFF. DNA of the CDR3: TGCGCCAGCAGCCAAGATTTGACAGGAGAGACAACTAATGAAAAACTGTTTTTT.

This sequence joins TRBV7-3 and TRBJ2-5; D is possibly TRBD2 (5 bases). Trimming removed 2 bases from V and 5 bases from J, with 9 bases in between. This CDR3 contains 13 residues. CDR1 SGHTA and CDR2 FQGTGA come from the germline V gene. The CDR3 bases are TGTGCCAGCAGCTTACGAGGGCCGGAGACCCAGTACTTC. This gives the protein CASSLRGPETQYF.

The genes are TRBV29-1 and TRBJ1-1; 10 bases map to TRBD1. The CDR3 is made up of 13 amino acids. Germline values: CDR1 SQVTM, CDR2 ANQGSEA. V was pared by 3 bases and J by 10 bases, with 8 bases of the junction left unmatched. CDR3 protein: CSVEDRGRFGAFF. CDR3 sequence (DNA): TGCAGCGTTGAGGACAGGGGGAGATTCGGAGCTTTCTTT.

The rearrangement links TRBV20-1 to TRBJ2-1; D gene ambiguous. Germline CDR1 reads DFQATT; CDR2 reads SNEGSKA (reference sequence). Trimming took 3 bases from V and 10 from J, leaving 10 bases between them. This CDR3 spans 11 amino acids. CDR3 protein: CSARGPQEQFF. DNA of the CDR3: TGCAGTGCTAGGGGCCCACAGGAGCAGTTCTTC.

The genes are TRBV6-8 and TRBJ2-3; D gene ambiguous. V lost 4 bases to trimming and J lost 2 bases, with 19 bases between them. Germline V CDR1 and CDR2: MNHGY, SAAAGT. CDR3 length equals 17 residues. CDR3 sequence: CASSSPPGDNHTDTQYF. CDR3 bases: TGTGCCAGCAGTTCGCCCCCCGGCGACAATCACACAGATACGCAGTATTTT.

This rearrangement joins TRBV9 to TRBJ2-1, with 7 bases fitting TRBD2. Losses at the gene ends were 0 bases for V and 2 bases for J; bases not matched to a gene: 2. This CDR3 contains 15 residues. Germline V gene sequence: CDR1 SGDLS, CDR2 YYNGEE. The CDR3 sequence: CASSVASGTYNEQFF. CDR3 in DNA: TGTGCCAGCAGCGTAGCTAGCGGCACCTACAATGAGCAGTTCTTC. The variable domain in full, with the rest retrieved from reference TRBV9 and TRBJ2-1, is DSGVTQTPKHLITATGQRVTLRCSPRSGDLSVYWYQQSLDQGLQFLIQYYNGEERAKGNILERFSAQQFPDLHSELNLSSLELGDSALYFCASSVASGTYNEQFFGPGTRLTVL.

This clone was picked up a small number of times. The chain is built from TRBV5-4 and TRBJ2-5; TRBD1 matches at 8 bases. Losses at the gene ends were 6 bases for V and 3 bases for J; bases not matched to a gene: 4. CDR1 and CDR2 from the germline V gene are SGHNT and YYREEE (reference sequence). The CDR3 extends over 13 amino acids. The CDR3 reads CASTRQGKETQYF. As DNA, the CDR3 is TGTGCCAGCACCAGACAGGGGAAAGAGACCCAGTACTTC.

The chain couples TRBV30 to TRBJ1-6, with 8 bases that match TRBD1. Germline V gene lookup returns CDR1 GTSNPN and CDR2 SVGIG (reference sequence). This CDR3 spans 16 amino acids. The junction had 13 bases not matched to a gene; V was cut back by 3 bases and J by 9 bases. The CDR3 nucleotides are TGTGCCTGGAGCGATTCTGGACAGGGAAGGGGTTCACCCCTCCACTTT. This translates into CAWSDSGQGRGSPLHF.

This chain connects TRBV9 to TRBJ2-1, with D possibly being TRBD2 (6 bases). CDR1 is SGDLS and CDR2 is YYNGEE in the germline V gene. This CDR3 comprises 15 residues. V was clipped by 0 bases and J by 0 bases, with 7 bases between them. The DNA for the CDR3 is TGTGCCAGCAGCGTAGGCGGGACCTCCTACAATGAGCAGTTCTTC. Its translation is CASSVGGTSYNEQFF.

The chain joins TRBV19 to TRBJ2-5, with 7 nucleotides matching TRBD2. V lost 5 bases, J lost 0 bases, and 9 bases stayed unmatched. Germline V gene sequence: CDR1 LNHDA, CDR2 SQIVND (reference sequence). The CDR3 extends over 16 amino acids. The DNA for the CDR3 is TGTGCCAGTAGTGAGGCTAGCGGAGCGGACCAAGAGACCCAGTACTTC. It specifies CASSEASGADQETQYF.